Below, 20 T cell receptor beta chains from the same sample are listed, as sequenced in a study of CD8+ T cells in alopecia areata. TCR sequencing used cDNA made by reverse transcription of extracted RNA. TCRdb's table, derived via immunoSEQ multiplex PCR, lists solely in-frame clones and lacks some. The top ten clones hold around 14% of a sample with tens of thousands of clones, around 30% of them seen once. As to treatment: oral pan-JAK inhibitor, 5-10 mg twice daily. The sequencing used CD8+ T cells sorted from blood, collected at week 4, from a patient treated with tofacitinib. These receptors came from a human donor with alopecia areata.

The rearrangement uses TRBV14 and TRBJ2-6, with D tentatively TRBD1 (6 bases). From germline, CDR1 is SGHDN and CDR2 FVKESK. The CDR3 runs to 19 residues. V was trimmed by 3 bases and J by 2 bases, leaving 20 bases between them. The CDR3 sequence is CASSQEPGTSSAGANVLTF. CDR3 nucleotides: TGTGCCAGCAGCCAGGAGCCCGGGACATCTTCCGCTGGGGCCAACGTCCTGACTTTC.

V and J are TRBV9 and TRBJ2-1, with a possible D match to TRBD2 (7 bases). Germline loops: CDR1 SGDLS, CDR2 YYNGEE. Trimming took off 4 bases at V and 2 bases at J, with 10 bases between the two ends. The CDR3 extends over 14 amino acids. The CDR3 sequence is CASSLGGPYNEQFF. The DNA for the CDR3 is TGTGCCAGCAGCCTCGGGGGGCCCTACAATGAGCAGTTCTTC.

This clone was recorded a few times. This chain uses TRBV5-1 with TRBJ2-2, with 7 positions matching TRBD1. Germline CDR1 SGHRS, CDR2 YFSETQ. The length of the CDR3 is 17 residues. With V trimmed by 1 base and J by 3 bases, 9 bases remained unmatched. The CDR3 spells CASSLTYRDSYTGELFF. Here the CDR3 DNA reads TGCGCCAGCAGCTTGACCTACCGGGACAGCTACACCGGGGAGCTGTTTTTT.

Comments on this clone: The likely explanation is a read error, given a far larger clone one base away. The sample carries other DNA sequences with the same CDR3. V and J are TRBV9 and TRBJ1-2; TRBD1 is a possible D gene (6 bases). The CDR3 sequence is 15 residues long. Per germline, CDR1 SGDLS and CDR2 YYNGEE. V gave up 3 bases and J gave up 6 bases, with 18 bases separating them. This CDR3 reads CASSERTGGRDGYTF. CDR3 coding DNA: TGTGCCAGCAGCGAGCGGACCGGGGGGCGGGATGGCTACACCTTC.

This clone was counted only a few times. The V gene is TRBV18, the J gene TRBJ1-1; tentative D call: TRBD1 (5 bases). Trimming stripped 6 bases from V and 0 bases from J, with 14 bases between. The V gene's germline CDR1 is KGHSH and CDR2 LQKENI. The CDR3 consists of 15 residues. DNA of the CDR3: TGTGCCAGCTCCCCATGGGGGGGGTTGAACACTGAAGCTTTCTTT. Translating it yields CASSPWGGLNTEAFF.

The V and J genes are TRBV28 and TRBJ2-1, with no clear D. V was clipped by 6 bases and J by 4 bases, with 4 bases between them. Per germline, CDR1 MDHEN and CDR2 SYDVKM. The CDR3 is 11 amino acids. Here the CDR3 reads CASSQYNEQFF. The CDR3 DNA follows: TGTGCCAGCAGCCAGTACAATGAGCAGTTCTTC.

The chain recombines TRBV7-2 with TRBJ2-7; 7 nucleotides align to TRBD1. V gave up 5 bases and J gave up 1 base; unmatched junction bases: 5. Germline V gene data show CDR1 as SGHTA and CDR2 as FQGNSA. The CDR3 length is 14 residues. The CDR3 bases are TGTGCCAGCAGCCCCCGGACAGGTTCCTACGAGCAGTACTTC. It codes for CASSPRTGSYEQYF.

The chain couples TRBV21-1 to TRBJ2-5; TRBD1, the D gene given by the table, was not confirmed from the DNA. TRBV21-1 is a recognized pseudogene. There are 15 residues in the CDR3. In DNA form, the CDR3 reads TGTGCCAGCAGCCTCAGACAGGTCCGGAGGGAGACCCAGTACTTC. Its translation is CASSLRQVRRETQYF.

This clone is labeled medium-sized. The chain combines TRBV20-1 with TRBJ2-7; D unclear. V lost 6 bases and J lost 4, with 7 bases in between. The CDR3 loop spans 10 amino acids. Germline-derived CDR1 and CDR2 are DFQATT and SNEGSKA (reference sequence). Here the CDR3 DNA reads TGCAGTGCCCAACAGTACGAGCAGTACTTC. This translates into CSAQQYEQYF.

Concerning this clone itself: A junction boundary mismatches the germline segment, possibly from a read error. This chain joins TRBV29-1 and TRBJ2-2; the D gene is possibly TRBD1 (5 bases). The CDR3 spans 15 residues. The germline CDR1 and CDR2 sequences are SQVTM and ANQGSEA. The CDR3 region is CSVEAGKPNTGELFF. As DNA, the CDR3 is TGCAGCGTAGAAGCAGGGAAGCCGAACACCGGGGAGCTGTTTTTT.

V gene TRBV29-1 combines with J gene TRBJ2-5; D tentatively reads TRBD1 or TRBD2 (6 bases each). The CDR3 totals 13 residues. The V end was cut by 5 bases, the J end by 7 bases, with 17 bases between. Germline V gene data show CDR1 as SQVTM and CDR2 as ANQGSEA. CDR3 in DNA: TGCAGCGTTCACAGGAGGGGGACGGGGACCCAGTACTTC. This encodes CSVHRRGTGTQYF. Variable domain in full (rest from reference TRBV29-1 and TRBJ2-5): SAVISQKPSRDICQRGTSLTIQCQVDSQVTMMFWYRQQPGQSLTLIATANQGSEATYESGFVIDKFPISRPNLTFSTLTVSNMSPEDSSIYLCSVHRRGTGTQYFGPGTRLLVL.

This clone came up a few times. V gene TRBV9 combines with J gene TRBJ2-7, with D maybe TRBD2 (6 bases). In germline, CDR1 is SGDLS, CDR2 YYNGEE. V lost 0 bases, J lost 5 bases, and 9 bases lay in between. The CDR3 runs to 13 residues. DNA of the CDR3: TGTGCCAGCAGCGTAGGTCTAGCGAACGAGCAGTACTTC. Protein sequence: CASSVGLANEQYF.

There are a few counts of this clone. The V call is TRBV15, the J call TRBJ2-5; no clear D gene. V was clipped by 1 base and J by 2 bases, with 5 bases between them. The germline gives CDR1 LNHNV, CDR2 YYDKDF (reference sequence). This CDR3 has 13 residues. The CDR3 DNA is TGTGCCACCAGCAGAGGTAGACAAGAGACCCAGTACTTC. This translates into CATSRGRQETQYF.

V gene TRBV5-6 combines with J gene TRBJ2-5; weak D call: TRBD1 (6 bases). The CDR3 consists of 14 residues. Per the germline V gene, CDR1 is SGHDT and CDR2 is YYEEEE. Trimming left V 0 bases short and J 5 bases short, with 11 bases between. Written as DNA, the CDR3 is TGTGCCAGCAGCTTGGTACAGGGTGGGGAGACCCAGTACTTC. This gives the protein CASSLVQGGETQYF.

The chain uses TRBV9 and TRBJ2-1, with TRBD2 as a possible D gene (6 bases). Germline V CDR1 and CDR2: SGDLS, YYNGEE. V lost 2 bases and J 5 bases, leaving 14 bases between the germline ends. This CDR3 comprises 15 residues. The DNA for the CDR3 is TGTGCCAGCAGCGTTACCGGGACTTCCCACAATGAGCAGTTCTTC. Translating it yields CASSVTGTSHNEQFF.

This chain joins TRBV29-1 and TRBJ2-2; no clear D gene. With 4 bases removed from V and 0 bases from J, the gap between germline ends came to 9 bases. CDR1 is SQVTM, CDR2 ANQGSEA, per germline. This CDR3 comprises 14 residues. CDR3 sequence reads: CSVVSSANTGELFF. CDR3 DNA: TGCAGCGTTGTATCCAGCGCGAACACCGGGGAGCTGTTTTTT.

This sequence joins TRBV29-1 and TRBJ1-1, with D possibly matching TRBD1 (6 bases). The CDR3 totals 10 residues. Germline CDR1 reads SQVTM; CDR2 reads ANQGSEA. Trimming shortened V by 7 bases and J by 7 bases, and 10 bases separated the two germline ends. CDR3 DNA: TGCAGCGAGACAGGAGTTGAAGCTTTCTTT. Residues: CSETGVEAFF.

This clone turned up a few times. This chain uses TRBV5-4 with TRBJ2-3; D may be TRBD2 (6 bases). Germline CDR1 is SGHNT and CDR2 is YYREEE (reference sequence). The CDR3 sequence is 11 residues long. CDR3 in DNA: TGTGTTTACTTTGCGGGGACGATGCAGTATTTT. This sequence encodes CVYFAGTMQYF.

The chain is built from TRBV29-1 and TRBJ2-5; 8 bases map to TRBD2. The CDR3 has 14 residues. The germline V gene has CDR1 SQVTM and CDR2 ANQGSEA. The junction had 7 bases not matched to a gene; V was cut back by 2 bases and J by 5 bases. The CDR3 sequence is CSVEFGTRGETQYF. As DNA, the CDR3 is TGCAGCGTTGAATTTGGGACTAGAGGGGAGACCCAGTACTTC.

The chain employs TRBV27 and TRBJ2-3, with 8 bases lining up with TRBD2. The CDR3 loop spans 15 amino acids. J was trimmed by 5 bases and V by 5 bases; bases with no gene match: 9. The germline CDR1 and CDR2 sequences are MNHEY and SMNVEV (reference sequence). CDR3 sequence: CASSPHVSGKDTQYF. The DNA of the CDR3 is TGTGCCAGCAGTCCCCACGTTAGCGGGAAAGATACGCAGTATTTT.